This T cell receptor (beta chain) came from a study of immune cell composition in non-small cell lung cancer (dated by TCRdb to about 2017). Concerning the study at large: To assign histologic subtype, which was mostly lung adenocarcinoma or squamous cell carcinoma, H&E was combined with p63, CK5, Napsin A and TTF-1 immunohistochemistry. A handful of tumour specimens with TCR-beta data were rare histological subtypes and were excluded from the subtype comparisons. In supplementary cohort #1, which comprised around 10 lung adenocarcinoma cases, paired tumour/lung TCR-beta sequencing was performed and TIL populations were generated so that tumour reactivity could be assessed. TCR-beta sequencing (Adaptive Biotechnologies) was performed on roughly 34 paired NSCLC tumour and non-adjacent lung specimens plus 26 tumour-only specimens.

A two-step multiplex PCR was used to amplify TCR-beta CDR3 regions from genomic DNA, and Illumina-compatible adaptors were added in the second step. As a commercial immunoSEQ service, TCR-beta immunosequencing was carried out on an Illumina platform. For the original study's pipeline: Repertoires were summarised by productive clonality and by Top 10 Clones, defined as the percentage of T-cell templates derived from the ten most frequent sequences. Values of productive clonality ranged from 0 to 1, with a monoclonal population indicated by a value of 1. Using log10 scatter plots, tumour-associated clones were identified as sequences that made up at least 0.1% of tumour T-cell templates yet were absent from the matched non-adjacent lung. Student's t-tests were used for two-group comparisons, ANOVA for comparisons across stages, and linear regression for relationships, with analyses done in GraphPad Prism7 and R. TCRdb mirrors the immuneACCESS table, restricted to in-frame sequences. Some clones are absent from its copies; in checked studies, under half trace to an unresolved V gene, and the reason for the others is unknown. That table supplies the V and J calls and clone size; D and trimming were determined from the DNA. This sample holds thousands of clones; 82% were observed only once. Approximately 40% of the sample is held by the ten biggest clonotypes.

Genomic DNA was isolated with the QIAamp DNA kit from frozen aliquots of single-cell suspensions that had not been sorted. Surgically resected non-small cell lung cancer tissue was used for the tumour samples. Tissues arrived within 2 hours after resection and were immediately processed into single-cell suspensions. Tissue was broken up mechanically, digested enzymatically with DNase I, collagenase I and hyaluronidase for around 31 minutes at 37 degrees C, and then filtered and RBC-lysed. As for this clone: The antigen it recognizes is unknown. Base qualities are missing; no much larger clone stands one base away.

On the study overall, not on this receptor specifically: Only ten or so cases were included in the reactivity cohort, and sequence sharing between tumour-reactive clones and the dominant in vivo tumour-associated clones was not shown. Tumour-associated clones >0.5% were found in nearly half of NSCLC cases, namely in about 30% of adenocarcinomas versus around four fifths of squamous carcinomas. Significantly higher Top 10 clone scores and productive clonality were observed in lung squamous cell carcinoma than in lung adenocarcinoma tumours. No significant correlation was found between smoking pack-years and tumour TCR-beta clonality. Across fewer than 13 adenocarcinoma cases, the maximal tumour-associated clone frequency showed a strong correlation with TIL tumour reactivity, but overall clonality showed no such correlation.

From the cysteine through the phenylalanine, the CDR3 covers 18 amino acids. Only the CDR3 DNA is retained, 54 bases long and in frame from the first base. The germline V gene encodes CDR1 SGHRS and CDR2 YFSETQ. Trimming removed 4 bases from V and 8 bases from J; the gene matches leave 22 bases unexplained. The TCR comes from a human donor with non-small cell lung cancer. Sequencing used lung tumor tissue. In this chain, TRBV5-1 is recombined with TRBJ1-2; 8 bases in between match TRBD1. The encoded CDR3 is CASSPDIPEPGGYGGYTF. The bases are TGCGCCAGCAGCCCCGATATTCCGGAGCCAGGGGGCTACGGCGGCTACACCTTC.